This T cell receptor (beta chain) was obtained from a study of T cell changes during pregnancy in multiple sclerosis. Germline values: CDR1 ENHRY, CDR2 SYGVKD. V dropped 2 bases and J dropped 3; count of bases not matched to a gene: 4. The CDR3 has 15 amino acids. Method: immunoSEQ multiplex PCR; TCRdb's copy keeps in-frame clones and lacks some. Among 45,000 to 60,000 clones, approximately 93% were seen once, and the ten largest hold about 1.9%. Sequenced material: peripheral blood, taken in the second trimester of pregnancy. The chain combines TRBV10-3 with TRBJ2-3, with 8 bases that match TRBD1. The receptor comes from a female donor with multiple sclerosis, enrolled in a pregnancy study. The CDR3 bases are TGTGCCATCAGTGAGGCAGGGGGCGAGACAGATACGCAGTATTTT. Its protein product is CAISEAGGETDTQYF.